This T cell receptor beta chain was recorded in a study of blood T cell repertoires in COVID-19. Study-level information: Sites across the United States, Italy and Spain contributed samples from acute and convalescent COVID-19. PBMCs, B-cell-depleted T cells, or T cells provided the cDNA or gDNA that made up the material.

As originally analysed: Reference gene primer amplification yielded estimated nucleated cell counts. The table came from immunoSEQ multiplex PCR; TCRdb's copy has only in-frame clones and leaves some out. V and J calls and clone size are copied from that table; D and trimming were computed from the DNA. The sample lists around 29,000 clones, about 88% occurring once. V shed 5 bases, J shed 0 bases, and the junction held 5 bases outside the gene matches. This CDR3 has 15 residues. From germline, CDR1 is SGHRS and CDR2 YFSETQ. V usage is TRBV5-1 and J usage is TRBJ2-3; TRBD2 aligns across 8 bases. Sample: peripheral blood. The TCR was taken from a man in his 70s with active COVID-19. In DNA, the CDR3 is TGCGCCAGCAGATTTAGCGGGGCTAGCACAGATACGCAGTATTTT. Amino acid sequence: CASRFSGASTDTQYF.